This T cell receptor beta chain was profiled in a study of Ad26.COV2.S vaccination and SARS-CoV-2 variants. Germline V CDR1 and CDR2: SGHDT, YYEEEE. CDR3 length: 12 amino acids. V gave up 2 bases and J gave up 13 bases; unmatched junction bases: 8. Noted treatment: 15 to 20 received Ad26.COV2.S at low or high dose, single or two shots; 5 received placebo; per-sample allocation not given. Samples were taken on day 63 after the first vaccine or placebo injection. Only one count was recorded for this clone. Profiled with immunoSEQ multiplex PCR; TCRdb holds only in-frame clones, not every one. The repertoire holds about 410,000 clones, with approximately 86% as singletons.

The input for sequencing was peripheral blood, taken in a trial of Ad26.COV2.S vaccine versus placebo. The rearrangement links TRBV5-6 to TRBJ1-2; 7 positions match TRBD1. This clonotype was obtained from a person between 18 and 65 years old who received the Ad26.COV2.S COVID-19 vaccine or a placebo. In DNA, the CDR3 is TGTGCCAGCAGCTTACGACAGGGACAAGGCACCTTC. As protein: CASSLRQGQGTF.